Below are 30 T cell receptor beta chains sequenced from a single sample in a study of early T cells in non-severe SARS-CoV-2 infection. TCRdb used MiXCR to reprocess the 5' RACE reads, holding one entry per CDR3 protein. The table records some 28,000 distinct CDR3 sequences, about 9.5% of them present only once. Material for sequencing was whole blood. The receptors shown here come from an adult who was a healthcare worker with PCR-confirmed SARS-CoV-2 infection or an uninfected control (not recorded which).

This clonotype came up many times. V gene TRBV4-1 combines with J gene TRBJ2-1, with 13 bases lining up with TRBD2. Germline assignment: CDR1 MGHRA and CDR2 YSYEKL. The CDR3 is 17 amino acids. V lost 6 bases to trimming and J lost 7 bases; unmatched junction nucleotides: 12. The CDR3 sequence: CASSDTLLAGGQNEQFF. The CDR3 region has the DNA TGCGCCAGCAGTGATACCTTACTAGCGGGGGGGCAAAATGAGCAGTTCTTC.

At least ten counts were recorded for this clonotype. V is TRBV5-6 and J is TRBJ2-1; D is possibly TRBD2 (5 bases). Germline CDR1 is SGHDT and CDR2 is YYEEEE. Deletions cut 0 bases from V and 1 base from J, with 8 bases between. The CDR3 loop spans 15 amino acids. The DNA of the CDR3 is TGTGCCAGCAGCTTGGGACTACAATCCTACAATGAGCAGTTCTTC. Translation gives CASSLGLQSYNEQFF.

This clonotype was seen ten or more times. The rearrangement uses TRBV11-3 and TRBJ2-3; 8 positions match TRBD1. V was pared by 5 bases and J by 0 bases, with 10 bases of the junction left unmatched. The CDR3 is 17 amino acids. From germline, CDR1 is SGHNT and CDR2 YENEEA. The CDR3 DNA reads TGTGCCAGCAGCCCAAGAAGAGGGGACAGGAGCACAGATACGCAGTATTTT. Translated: CASSPRRGDRSTDTQYF.

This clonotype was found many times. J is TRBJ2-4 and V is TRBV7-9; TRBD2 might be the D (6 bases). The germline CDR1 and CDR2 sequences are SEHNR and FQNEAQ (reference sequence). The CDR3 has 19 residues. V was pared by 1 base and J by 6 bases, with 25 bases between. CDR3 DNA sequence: TGTGCCAGCAGCTTAGACGGGGGATTCCAGGGAAGAAGTTTAAACATTCAGTACTTC. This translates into CASSLDGGFQGRSLNIQYF. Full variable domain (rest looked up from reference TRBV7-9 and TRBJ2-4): DTGVSQNPRHKITKRGQNVTFRCDPISEHNRLYWYRQTLGQGPEFLTYFQNEAQLEKSRLLSDRFSAERPKGSFSTLEIQRTEQGDSAMYLCASSLDGGFQGRSLNIQYFGAGTRLSVL.

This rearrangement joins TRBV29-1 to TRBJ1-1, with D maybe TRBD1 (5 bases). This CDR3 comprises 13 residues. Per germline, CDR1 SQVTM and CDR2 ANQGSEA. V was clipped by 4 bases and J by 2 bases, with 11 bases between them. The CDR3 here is CSVGWQGNTEAFF. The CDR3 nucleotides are TGCAGCGTTGGGTGGCAGGGAAACACTGAAGCTTTCTTT.

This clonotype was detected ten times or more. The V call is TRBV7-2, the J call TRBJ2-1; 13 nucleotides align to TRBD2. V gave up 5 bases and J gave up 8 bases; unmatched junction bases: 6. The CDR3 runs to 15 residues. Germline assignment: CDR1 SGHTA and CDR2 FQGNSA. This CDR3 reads CASSTTSGGTDEQFF. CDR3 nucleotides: TGTGCCAGCAGCACGACTAGCGGGGGGACGGATGAGCAGTTCTTC.

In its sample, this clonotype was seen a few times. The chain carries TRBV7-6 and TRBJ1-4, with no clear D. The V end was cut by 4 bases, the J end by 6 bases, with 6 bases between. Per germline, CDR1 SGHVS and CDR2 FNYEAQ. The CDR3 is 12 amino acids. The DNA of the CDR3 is TGTGCCAGCAGCTCCCAGGATGAAAAACTGTTTTTT. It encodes CASSSQDEKLFF.

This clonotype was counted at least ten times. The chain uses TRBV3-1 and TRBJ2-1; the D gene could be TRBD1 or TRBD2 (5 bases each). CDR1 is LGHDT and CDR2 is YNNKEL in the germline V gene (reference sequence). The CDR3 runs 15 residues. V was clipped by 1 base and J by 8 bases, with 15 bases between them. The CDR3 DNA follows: TGTGCCAGCAGCCAAGCGTTAATGGGGGTTTATGAGCAGTTCTTC. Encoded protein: CASSQALMGVYEQFF.

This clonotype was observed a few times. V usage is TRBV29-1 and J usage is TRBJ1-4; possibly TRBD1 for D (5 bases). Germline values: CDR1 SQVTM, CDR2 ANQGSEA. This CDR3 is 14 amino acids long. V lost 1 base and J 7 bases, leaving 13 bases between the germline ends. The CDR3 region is CSVEVPGRAEKLFF. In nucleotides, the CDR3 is TGCAGCGTTGAAGTTCCAGGGAGGGCTGAAAAACTGTTTTTT.

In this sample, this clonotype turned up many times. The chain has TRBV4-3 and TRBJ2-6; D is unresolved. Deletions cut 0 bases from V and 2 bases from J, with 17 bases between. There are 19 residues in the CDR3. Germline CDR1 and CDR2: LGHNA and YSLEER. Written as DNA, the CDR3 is TGCGCCAGCAGCCAAGATAAAGGCAGAGGTGGAGCTGGGGCCAACGTCCTGACTTTC. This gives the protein CASSQDKGRGGAGANVLTF.

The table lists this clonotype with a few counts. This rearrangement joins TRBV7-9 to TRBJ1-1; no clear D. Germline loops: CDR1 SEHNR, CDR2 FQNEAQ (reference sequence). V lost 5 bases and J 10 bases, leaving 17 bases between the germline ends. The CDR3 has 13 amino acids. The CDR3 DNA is TGTGCCAGCAGCCACCCAGGATCCCTCGGAGCTTTCTTT. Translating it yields CASSHPGSLGAFF.

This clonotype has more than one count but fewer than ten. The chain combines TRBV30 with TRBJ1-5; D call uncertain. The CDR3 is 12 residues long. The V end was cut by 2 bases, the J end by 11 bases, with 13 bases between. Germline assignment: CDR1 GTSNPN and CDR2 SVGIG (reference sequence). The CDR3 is CAWSTAAGAQHF. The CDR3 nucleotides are TGTGCCTGGAGTACAGCGGCGGGAGCCCAGCATTTT.

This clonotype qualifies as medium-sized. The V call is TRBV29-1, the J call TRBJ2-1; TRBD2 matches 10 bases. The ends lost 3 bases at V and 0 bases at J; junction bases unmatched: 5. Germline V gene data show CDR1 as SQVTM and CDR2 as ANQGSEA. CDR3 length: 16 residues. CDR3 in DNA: TGCAGCGTTGATTGGACTAGCGGAAGCTCCTACAATGAGCAGTTCTTC. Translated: CSVDWTSGSSYNEQFF.

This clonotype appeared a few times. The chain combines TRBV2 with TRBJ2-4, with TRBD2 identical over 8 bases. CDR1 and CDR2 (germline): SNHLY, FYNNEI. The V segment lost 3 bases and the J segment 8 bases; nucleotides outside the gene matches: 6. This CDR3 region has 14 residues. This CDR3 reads CASSDGGGSDIQYF. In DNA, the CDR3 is TGTGCCAGCAGTGATGGCGGGGGGTCAGACATTCAGTACTTC.

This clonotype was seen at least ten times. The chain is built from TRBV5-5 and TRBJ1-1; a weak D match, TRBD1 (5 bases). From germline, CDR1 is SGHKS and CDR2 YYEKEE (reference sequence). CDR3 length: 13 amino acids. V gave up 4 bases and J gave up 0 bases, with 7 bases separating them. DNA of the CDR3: TGTGCCAGCAGCGGGGGTCTGAACACTGAAGCTTTCTTT. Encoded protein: CASSGGLNTEAFF.

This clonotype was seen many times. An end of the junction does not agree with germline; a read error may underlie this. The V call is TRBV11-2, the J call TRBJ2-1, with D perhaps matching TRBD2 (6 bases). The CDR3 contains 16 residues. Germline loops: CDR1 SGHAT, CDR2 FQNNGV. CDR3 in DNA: TGTGCCAGCACCTTACTGCGGGGAAAATCCTACAATGAGCAGTTCTTC. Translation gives CASTLLRGKSYNEQFF.

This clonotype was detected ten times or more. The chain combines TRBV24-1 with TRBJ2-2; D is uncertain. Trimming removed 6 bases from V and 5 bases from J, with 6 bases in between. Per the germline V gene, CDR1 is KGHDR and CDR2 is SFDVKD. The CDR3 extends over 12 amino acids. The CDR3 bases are TGTGCCACCAGTAAAGAAACCGGGGAGCTGTTTTTT. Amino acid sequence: CATSKETGELFF.

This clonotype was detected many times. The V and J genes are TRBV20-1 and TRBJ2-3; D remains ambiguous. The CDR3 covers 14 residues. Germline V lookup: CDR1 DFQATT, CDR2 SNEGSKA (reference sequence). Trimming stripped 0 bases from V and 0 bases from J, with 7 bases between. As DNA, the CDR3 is TGCAGTGCTAGAGATGGGCAAAGCACAGATACGCAGTATTTT. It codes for CSARDGQSTDTQYF.

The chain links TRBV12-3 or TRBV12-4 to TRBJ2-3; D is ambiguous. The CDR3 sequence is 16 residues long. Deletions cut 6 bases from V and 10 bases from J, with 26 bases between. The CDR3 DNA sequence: TGTGCCAGCAGCCTACTGGGCCACCCCCTCCAAGTTCCGCAGTATTTT. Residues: CASSLLGHPLQVPQYF.

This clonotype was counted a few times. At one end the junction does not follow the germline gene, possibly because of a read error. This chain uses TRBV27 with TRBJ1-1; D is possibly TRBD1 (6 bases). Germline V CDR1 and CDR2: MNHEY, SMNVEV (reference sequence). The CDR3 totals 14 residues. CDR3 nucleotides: TGTGCCAGCCGTTATGGACAGACGAACGCTGAAGCTTTCTTT. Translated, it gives CASRYGQTNAEAFF.

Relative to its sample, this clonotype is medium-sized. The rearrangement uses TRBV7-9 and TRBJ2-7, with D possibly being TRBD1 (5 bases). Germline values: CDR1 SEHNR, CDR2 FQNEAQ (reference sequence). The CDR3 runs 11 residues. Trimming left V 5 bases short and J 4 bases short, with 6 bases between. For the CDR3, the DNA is TGTGCCAGCAGCAGGGGATACGAGCAGTACTTC. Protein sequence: CASSRGYEQYF.

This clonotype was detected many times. The CDR3 DNA is TGTGCCAGCAGCTTATCTAGCGGCACCGGGGAGCTGTTTTTT. Translating gives CASSLSSGTGELFF. The genes are TRBV7-3 and TRBJ2-2; TRBD2 matches 7 bases. Trimming took 2 bases from V and 4 from J; bases not matched to a gene: 1. Germline V gives CDR1 SGHTA, CDR2 FQGTGA. The CDR3 length is 14 residues. The whole variable domain, filled in from reference TRBV7-3 and TRBJ2-2, reads GAGVSQTPSNKVTEKGKYVELRCDPISGHTALYWYRQSLGQGPEFLIYFQGTGAADDSGLPNDRFFAVRPEGSVSTLKIQRTERGDSAVYLCASSLSSGTGELFFGEGSRLTVL.

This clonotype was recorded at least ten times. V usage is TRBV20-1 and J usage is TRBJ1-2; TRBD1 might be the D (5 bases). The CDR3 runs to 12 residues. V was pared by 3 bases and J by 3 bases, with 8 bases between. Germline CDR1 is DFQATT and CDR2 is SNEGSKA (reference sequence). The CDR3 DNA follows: TGCAGTGCTAGTCAGGGAGACTATGGCTACACCTTC. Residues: CSASQGDYGYTF.

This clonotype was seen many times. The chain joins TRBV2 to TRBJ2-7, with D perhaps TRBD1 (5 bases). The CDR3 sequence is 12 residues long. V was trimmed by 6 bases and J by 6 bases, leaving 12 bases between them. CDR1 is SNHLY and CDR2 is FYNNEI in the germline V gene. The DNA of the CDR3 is TGTGCCAGCAGCCCTATGACAGCCGAGCAGTACTTC. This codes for CASSPMTAEQYF.

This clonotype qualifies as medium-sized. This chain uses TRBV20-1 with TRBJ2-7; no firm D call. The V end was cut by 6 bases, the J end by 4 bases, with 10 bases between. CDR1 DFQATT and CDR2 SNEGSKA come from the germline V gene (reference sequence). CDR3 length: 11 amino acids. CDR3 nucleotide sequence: TGCAGTGCCCCCGTGGGATACGAGCAGTACTTC. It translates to CSAPVGYEQYF.

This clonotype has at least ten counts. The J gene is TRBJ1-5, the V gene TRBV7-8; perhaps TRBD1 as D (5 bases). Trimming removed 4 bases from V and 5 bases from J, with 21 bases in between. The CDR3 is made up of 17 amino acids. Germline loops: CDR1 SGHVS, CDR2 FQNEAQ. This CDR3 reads CASSSQTGTGTYQPQHF. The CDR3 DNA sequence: TGTGCCAGCAGCTCCCAAACCGGGACGGGAACCTATCAGCCCCAGCATTTT.

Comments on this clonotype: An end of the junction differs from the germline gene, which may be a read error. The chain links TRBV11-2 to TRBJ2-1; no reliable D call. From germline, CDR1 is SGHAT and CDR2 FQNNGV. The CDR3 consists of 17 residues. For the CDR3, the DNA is TGTGCCAGCAACTTAGCCGTTGGACGGATGCGGAACAATGAGCAGTTCTTC. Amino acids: CASNLAVGRMRNNEQFF.

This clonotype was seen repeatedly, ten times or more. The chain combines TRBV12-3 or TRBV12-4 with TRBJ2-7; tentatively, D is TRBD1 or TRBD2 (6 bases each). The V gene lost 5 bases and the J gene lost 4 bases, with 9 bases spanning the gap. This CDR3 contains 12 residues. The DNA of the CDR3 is TGTGCCAGCAGTCAGGGGAGGTACGAGCAGTACTTC. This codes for CASSQGRYEQYF.

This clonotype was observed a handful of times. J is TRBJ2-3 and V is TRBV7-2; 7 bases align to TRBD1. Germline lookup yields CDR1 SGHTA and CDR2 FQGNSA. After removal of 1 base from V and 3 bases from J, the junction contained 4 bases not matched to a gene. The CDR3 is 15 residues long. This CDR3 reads CASSLVGTATDTQYF. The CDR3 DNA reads TGTGCCAGCAGCTTAGTCGGGACAGCTACAGATACGCAGTATTTT.

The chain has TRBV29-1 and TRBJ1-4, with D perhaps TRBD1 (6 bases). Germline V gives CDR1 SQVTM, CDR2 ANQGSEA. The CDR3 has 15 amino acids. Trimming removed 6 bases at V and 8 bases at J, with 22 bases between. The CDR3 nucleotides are TGCAGCGTCTCACAGGGAGGTCATCCGGGGGAAAAACTGTTTTTT. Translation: CSVSQGGHPGEKLFF.